The 3 T cell receptor beta chains presented below share a single source sample, sequenced in a study of T cells in Graves' hyperthyroidism and ophthalmopathy. RNA transcripts served as the template for amplifying TCR beta CDR3 regions. Researchers ran a first-round RT-PCR on the TCR CDR3 using the HTBI primer set. TCRdb re-derived calls from the multiplex PCR reads in MiXCR, one entry per CDR3 protein. The table lists approximately 370,000 distinct CDR3 sequences, under 15% of them singletons. The sequenced material came from blood. The receptors were sampled from a woman in her twenties or thirties with Graves' hyperthyroidism.

This clonotype was counted many times. The chain recombines TRBV3-1 with TRBJ2-3; 7 positions match TRBD2. Losses at the gene ends were 5 bases for V and 2 bases for J; bases not matched to a gene: 7. Germline lookup yields CDR1 LGHDT and CDR2 YNNKEL (reference sequence). The CDR3 has 15 residues. CDR3 in DNA: TGTGCCAGCAGCAATGGACTAGGCCTCACAGATACGCAGTATTTT. Protein: CASSNGLGLTDTQYF.

This clonotype was seen ten or more times. The chain carries TRBV18 and TRBJ1-1, with D unresolved. V shed 3 bases and J shed 5 bases, with 10 bases lying between them. Germline V gives CDR1 KGHSH, CDR2 LQKENI. The CDR3 extends over 13 amino acids. The CDR3 region has the DNA TGTGCCAGCTCACCTATTAGGGAAACTGAAGCTTTCTTT. This sequence encodes CASSPIRETEAFF. The full variable domain, with the rest looked up from reference TRBV18 and TRBJ1-1, is NAGVMQNPRHLVRRRGQEARLRCSPMKGHSHVYWYRQLPEEGLKFMVYLQKENIIDESGMPKERFSAEFPKEGPSILRIQQVVRGDSAAYFCASSPIRETEAFFGQGTRLTVV.

This clonotype was counted at least ten times. The V call is TRBV20-1, the J call TRBJ2-3, with no clear D. Germline CDR1 reads DFQATT; CDR2 reads SNEGSKA (reference sequence). V lost 4 bases, J lost 0 bases, and 14 bases lay in between. This CDR3 region has 15 residues. CDR3 nucleotide sequence: TGCAGTGCTACATCACTCCAAACTAGCACAGATACGCAGTATTTT. Its protein product is CSATSLQTSTDTQYF.